Below are 8 T cell receptor beta chains sequenced from a single sample in a study of T-cell memory formation after mild COVID-19. Each CDR3 protein gets one entry after TCRdb re-called the 5' RACE reads with MiXCR. Among approximately 580,000 distinct CDR3 sequences, roughly 22% were seen once, and the ten largest hold around 13%. Sequences were obtained from PBMCs or a T cell subset sorted from them (not recorded which). Receptor source: an adult woman who had mild COVID-19 (a few samples of this study predate the infection). Cell type and time point are not known.

The chain recombines TRBV4-2 with TRBJ2-1; tentatively, D is TRBD1 or TRBD2 (5 bases each). The V gene's germline CDR1 is LGHNA and CDR2 YNFKEQ. V lost 0 bases and J lost 6, with 15 bases in between. The CDR3 extends over 16 amino acids. For the CDR3, the DNA is TGTGCCAGCAGCCAAGACCCCCCAGGGACGGGCAATGAGCAGTTCTTC. Translating gives CASSQDPPGTGNEQFF.

The table lists this clonotype with a few counts. The rearrangement joins TRBV7-9 to TRBJ1-4, with a possible D match to TRBD1 (5 bases). The CDR3 is made up of 15 amino acids. The V end was cut by 1 base, the J end by 4 bases, with 10 bases between. The germline V gene has CDR1 SEHNR and CDR2 FQNEAQ (reference sequence). CDR3 in amino acids: CASSLVTGDNEKLFF. The DNA of the CDR3 is TGTGCCAGCAGCTTAGTGACGGGGGATAATGAAAAACTGTTTTTT.

The chain recombines TRBV25-1 with TRBJ2-6, with 7 bases fitting TRBD1. Trimming took 1 base from V and 0 from J; bases not matched to a gene: 6. The germline V gene encodes CDR1 MGHDK and CDR2 SYGVNS. This CDR3 comprises 18 residues. The CDR3 region is CASSESTGDLSGANVLTF. The DNA of the CDR3 is TGTGCCAGCAGTGAATCCACAGGGGACCTCTCTGGGGCCAACGTCCTGACTTTC.

In its sample, this clonotype was seen a few times. This chain joins TRBV2 and TRBJ2-1, with D unclear. CDR1 is SNHLY, CDR2 FYNNEI, per germline. Trimming pared 8 bases from V and 6 bases from J, leaving 14 bases between. CDR3 length equals 13 residues. The CDR3 bases are TGTGCCAGCGCGCGCCCCCCCAGCAATGAGCAGTTCTTC. This encodes CASARPPSNEQFF.

This clonotype was detected only a few times. The chain uses TRBV5-1 and TRBJ2-2; the D gene is possibly TRBD1 (5 bases). Germline V CDR1 and CDR2: SGHRS, YFSETQ. The CDR3 runs to 18 residues. V shed 4 bases and J shed 4 bases, with 23 bases lying between them. The CDR3 is CASSLTIPTDTPTGELFF. CDR3 sequence (DNA): TGCGCCAGCAGCCTAACAATCCCGACAGATACCCCCACCGGGGAGCTGTTTTTT.

This clonotype was observed many times. Written as DNA, the CDR3 is TGCAGTGCAAATAAAGGACATGAGCAGTTCTTC. Protein product: CSANKGHEQFF. The chain uses TRBV20-1 and TRBJ2-1; D not certain. The V end was cut by 6 bases, the J end by 8 bases, with 11 bases between. The germline gives CDR1 DFQATT, CDR2 SNEGSKA (reference sequence). This CDR3 has 11 amino acids.

The chain joins TRBV7-2 to TRBJ2-6, with D hard to call. Germline CDR1 is SGHTA and CDR2 is FQGNSA. This CDR3 contains 15 residues. With 6 bases removed from V and 4 bases from J, the gap between germline ends came to 13 bases. The CDR3: CASSRSKQGANVLTF. The CDR3 DNA reads as TGTGCCAGCAGTCGGTCGAAGCAGGGGGCCAACGTCCTGACTTTC.

The chain links TRBV12-3 or TRBV12-4 to TRBJ2-5, with a possible D match to TRBD1 (5 bases). V lost 3 bases, J lost 3 bases, and 14 bases lay in between. The CDR3 extends over 15 amino acids. CDR3 in DNA: TGTGCCAGCAGTTTTCCAGGGCAGGGTGAAGAGACCCAGTACTTC. Its protein is CASSFPGQGEETQYF.